Listed below are T cell receptor beta chains from one sample, sequenced in a study of T cells in Graves' hyperthyroidism and ophthalmopathy. MiXCR, run by TCRdb on the multiplex PCR reads, gives a single entry per CDR3 protein. The table includes about 560,000 distinct CDR3 sequences, 12% to 15% detected once. Sample: blood. The receptor source for this set is a woman aged 40-49 years with Graves' hyperthyroidism. The CDR3 runs from the conserved cysteine through the conserved F or W. The D gene is left open where the match is weak. Not all rows give a size; the values are once, few, many and, for expanded clones, a class.

>TRBJ2-3|many|TRBV10-3|-
CAISSGGPESDTQYF
TGTGCCATCAGCTCCGGAGGGCCTGAGTCGGATACGCAGTATTTT
>TRBJ2-1|many|TRBV7-9|-
CASTGPEGGTDNEQFF
TGTGCCAGCACCGGGCCGGAAGGGGGGACCGACAATGAGCAGTTCTTC
>TRBJ2-7|few|TRBV24-1|TRBD2
CATSDRSGGEQYF
TGTGCCACCAGTGACCGGTCGGGGGGCGAGCAGTACTTC
>TRBJ1-3|few|TRBV28|-
CASSQWGQSSGNTIYF
TGTGCCAGCAGTCAATGGGGTCAAAGCTCTGGAAACACCATATATTTT
>TRBJ2-1|-|TRBV20-1|TRBD2
CSALRSGRFYNEQFF
TGCAGTGCTTTACGGAGCGGGAGGTTCTACAATGAGCAGTTCTTC
>TRBJ1-5|-|TRBV6-1|TRBD1
CASSDDRGRQPQHF
TGTGCCAGCAGTGATGACAGGGGGCGGCAGCCCCAGCATTTT
>TRBJ1-1|many|TRBV20-1|-
CSASGPQTKWNTEAFF
TGCAGTGCCTCGGGCCCCCAAACGAAGTGGAACACTGAAGCTTTCTTT
>TRBJ2-3|few|TRBV7-9|TRBD2
CASSLALAGTSTDTQYF
TGTGCCAGCAGCTTAGCACTAGCGGGAACTAGCACAGATACGCAGTATTTT
>TRBJ2-1|few|TRBV29-1|TRBD2
CSDRLAGGHEQFF
TGCAGCGACAGACTAGCGGGAGGGCATGAGCAGTTCTTC
>TRBJ1-1|many|TRBV29-1|-
CSVPGGRAMNTEAFF
TGCAGCGTTCCTGGGGGCCGAGCAATGAACACTGAAGCTTTCTTT
>TRBJ2-1|many|TRBV24-1|TRBD2
CATSDLAGGFNEQFF
TGTGCCACCAGCGACTTAGCGGGAGGGTTCAATGAGCAGTTCTTC
>TRBJ1-3|few|TRBV18|-
CASSPGIGNGNTIYF
TGTGCCAGCTCACCGGGGATCGGTAATGGAAACACCATATATTTT
>TRBJ1-5|-|TRBV2|TRBD1
CASTSSGTEYHF
TGTGCCAGCACTTCGTCCGGGACAGAGTATCATTTT
>TRBJ2-7|many|TRBV19|-
CASSIRETTYEQYF
TGTGCCAGTAGTATTCGGGAGACCACCTACGAGCAGTACTTC
>TRBJ2-5|few|TRBV5-5|TRBD2
CASSWGGEETQYF
TGTGCCAGCAGCTGGGGGGGGGAGGAGACCCAGTACTTC
>TRBJ2-3|many|TRBV7-2|TRBD2
CASSWTSFPTDTQYF
TGTGCCAGCAGCTGGACTAGTTTCCCCACAGATACGCAGTATTTT
>TRBJ2-7|-|TRBV28|TRBD1
CASSTPGTAAYEQYF
TGTGCCAGCAGTACACCCGGGACAGCCGCCTACGAGCAGTACTTC